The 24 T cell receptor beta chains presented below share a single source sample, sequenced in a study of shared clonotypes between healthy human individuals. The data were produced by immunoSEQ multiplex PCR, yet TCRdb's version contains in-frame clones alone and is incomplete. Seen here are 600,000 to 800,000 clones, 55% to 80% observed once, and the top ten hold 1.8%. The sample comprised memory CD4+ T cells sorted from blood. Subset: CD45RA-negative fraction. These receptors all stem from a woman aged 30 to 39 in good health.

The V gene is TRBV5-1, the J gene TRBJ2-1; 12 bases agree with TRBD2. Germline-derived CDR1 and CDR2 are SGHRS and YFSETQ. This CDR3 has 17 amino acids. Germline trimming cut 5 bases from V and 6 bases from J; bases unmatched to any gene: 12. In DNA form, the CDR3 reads TGCGCCAGCAGTTATTCCTGGACTAGCGGGATCCCCAATGAGCAGTTCTTC. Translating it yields CASSYSWTSGIPNEQFF.

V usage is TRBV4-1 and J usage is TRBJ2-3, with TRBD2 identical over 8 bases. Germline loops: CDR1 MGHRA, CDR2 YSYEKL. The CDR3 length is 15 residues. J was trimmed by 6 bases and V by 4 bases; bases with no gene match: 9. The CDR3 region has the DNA TGCGCCAGCAGCCGGCCCGGGACTAGTTTCGATACGCAGTATTTT. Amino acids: CASSRPGTSFDTQYF.

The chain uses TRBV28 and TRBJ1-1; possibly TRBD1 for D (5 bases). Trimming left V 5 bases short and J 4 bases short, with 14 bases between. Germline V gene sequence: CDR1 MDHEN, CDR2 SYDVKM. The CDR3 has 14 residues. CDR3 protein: CASSVRGTGTEAFF. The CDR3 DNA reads TGTGCCAGCAGTGTTCGGGGCACAGGCACTGAAGCTTTCTTT. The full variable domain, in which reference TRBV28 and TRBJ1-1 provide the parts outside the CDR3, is DVKVTQSSRYLVKRTGEKVFLECVQDMDHENMFWYRQDPGLGLRLIYFSYDVKMKEKGDIPEGYSVSREKKERFSLILESASTNQTSMYLCASSVRGTGTEAFFGQGTRLTVV.

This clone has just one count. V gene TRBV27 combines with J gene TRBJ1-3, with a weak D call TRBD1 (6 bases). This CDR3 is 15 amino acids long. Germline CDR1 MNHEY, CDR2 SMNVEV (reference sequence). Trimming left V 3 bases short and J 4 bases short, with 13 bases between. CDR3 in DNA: TGTGCCAGCAGTTTGATGGGGGCGCGAGGAAACACCATATATTTT. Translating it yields CASSLMGARGNTIYF.

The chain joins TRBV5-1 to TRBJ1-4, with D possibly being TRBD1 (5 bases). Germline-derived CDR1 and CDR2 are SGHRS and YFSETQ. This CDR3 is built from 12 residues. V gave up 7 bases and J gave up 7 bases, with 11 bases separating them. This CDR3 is CASAGDGEKLFF. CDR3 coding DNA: TGCGCCAGCGCGGGGGATGGTGAAAAACTGTTTTTT.

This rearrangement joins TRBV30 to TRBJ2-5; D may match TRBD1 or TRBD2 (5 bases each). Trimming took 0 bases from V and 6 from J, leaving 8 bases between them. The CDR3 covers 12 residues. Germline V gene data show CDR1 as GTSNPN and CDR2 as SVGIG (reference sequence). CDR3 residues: CAWSVGGKTQYF. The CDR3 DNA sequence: TGTGCCTGGAGTGTTGGGGGAAAGACCCAGTACTTC.

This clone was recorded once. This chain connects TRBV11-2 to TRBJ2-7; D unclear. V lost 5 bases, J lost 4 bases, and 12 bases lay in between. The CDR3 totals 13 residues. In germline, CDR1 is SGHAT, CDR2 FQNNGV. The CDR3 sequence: CASSPLAMYEQYF. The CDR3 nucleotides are TGTGCCAGCAGCCCTCTCGCTATGTACGAGCAGTACTTC.

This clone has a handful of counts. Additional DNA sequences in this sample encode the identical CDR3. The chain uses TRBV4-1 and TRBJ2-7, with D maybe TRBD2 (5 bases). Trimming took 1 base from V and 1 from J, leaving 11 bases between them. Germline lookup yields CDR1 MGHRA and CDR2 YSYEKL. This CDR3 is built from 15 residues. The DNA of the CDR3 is TGCGCCAGCAGCCAAGTTCATTCGGGGTCCTACGAGCAGTACTTC. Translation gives CASSQVHSGSYEQYF.

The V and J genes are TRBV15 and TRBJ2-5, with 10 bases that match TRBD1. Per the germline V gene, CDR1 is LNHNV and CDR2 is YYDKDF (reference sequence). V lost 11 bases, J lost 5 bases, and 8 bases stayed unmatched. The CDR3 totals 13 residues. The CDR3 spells CACNRDRGETQYF. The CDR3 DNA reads TGTGCCTGTAACCGGGACAGGGGTGAGACCCAGTACTTC.

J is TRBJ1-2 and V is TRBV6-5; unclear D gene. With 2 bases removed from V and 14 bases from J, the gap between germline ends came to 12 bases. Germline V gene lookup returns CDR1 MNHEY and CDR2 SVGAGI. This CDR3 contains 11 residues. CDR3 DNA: TGTGCCAGCAGTTACCACGGCGAAAGGACCTTC. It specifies CASSYHGERTF.

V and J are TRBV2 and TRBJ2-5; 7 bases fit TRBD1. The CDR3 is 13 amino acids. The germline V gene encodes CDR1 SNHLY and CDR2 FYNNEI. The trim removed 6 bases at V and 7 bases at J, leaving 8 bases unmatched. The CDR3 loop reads CASRRQGSMTQYF. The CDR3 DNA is TGTGCCAGCAGAAGACAGGGTAGTATGACCCAGTACTTC.

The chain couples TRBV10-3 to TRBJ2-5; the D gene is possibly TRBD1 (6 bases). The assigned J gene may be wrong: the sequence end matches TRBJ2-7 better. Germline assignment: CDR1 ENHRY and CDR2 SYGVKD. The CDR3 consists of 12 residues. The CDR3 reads CAISGTAYEQYF. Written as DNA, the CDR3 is TGTGCCATCAGTGGGACAGCATACGAGCAGTACTTC.

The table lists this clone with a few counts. CDR3 sequence: CASSIPHQPQHF. CDR3 DNA: TGTGCCAGTAGTATCCCCCATCAGCCCCAGCATTTT. This rearrangement joins TRBV19 to TRBJ1-5, with no clear D. Trimming pared 3 bases from V and 5 bases from J, leaving 5 bases between. This CDR3 contains 12 residues. The V gene's germline CDR1 is LNHDA and CDR2 SQIVND (reference sequence).

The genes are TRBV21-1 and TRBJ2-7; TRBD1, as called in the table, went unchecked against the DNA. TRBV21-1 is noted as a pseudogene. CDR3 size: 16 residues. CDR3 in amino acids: CASSKRGTRHLYEQYF. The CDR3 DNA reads TGTGCCAGCAGCAAAAGGGGGACACGGCACCTCTACGAGCAGTACTTC.

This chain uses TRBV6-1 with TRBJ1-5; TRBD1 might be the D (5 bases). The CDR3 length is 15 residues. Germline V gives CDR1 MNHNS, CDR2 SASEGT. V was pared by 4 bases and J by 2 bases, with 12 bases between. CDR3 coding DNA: TGTGCCAGCAGTGTACAGGATAACGGCAATCAGCCCCAGCATTTT. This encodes CASSVQDNGNQPQHF.

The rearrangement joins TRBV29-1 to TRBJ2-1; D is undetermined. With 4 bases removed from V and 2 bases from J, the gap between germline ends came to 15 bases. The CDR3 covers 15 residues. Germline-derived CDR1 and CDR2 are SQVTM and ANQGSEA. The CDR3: CSVGLDGDPYNEQFF. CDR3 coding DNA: TGCAGCGTTGGTTTAGATGGGGATCCCTACAATGAGCAGTTCTTC.

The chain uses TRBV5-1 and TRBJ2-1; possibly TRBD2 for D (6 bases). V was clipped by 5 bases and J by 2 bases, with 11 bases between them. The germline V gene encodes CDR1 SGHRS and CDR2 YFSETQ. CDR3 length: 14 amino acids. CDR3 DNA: TGCGCCAGCAGTATCCAGCGGGCCTACAATGAGCAGTTCTTC. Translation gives CASSIQRAYNEQFF.

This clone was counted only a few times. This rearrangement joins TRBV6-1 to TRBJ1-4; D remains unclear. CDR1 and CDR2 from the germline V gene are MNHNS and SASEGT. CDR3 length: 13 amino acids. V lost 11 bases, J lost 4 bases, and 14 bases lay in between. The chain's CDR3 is CAGGRELNEKLFF. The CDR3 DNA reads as TGTGCCGGCGGACGGGAGCTTAATGAAAAACTGTTTTTT.

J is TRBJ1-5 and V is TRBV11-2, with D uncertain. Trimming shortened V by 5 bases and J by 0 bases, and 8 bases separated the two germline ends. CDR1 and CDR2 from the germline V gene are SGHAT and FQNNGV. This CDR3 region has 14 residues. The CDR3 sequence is CASSPSGSNQPQHF. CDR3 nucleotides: TGTGCCAGCAGCCCTTCGGGTAGCAATCAGCCCCAGCATTTT.

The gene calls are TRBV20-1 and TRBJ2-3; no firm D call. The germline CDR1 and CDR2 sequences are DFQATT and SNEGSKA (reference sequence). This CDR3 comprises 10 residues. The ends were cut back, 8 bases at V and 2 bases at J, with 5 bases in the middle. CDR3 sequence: CSTDTDTQYF. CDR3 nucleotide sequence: TGCAGTACAGACACAGATACGCAGTATTTT.

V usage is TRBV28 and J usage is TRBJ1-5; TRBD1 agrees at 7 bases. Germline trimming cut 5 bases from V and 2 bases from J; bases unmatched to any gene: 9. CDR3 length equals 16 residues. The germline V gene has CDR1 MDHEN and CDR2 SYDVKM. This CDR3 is CASSIGSDRGNQPQHF. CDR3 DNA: TGTGCCAGCAGTATCGGGTCTGACAGGGGCAATCAGCCCCAGCATTTT.

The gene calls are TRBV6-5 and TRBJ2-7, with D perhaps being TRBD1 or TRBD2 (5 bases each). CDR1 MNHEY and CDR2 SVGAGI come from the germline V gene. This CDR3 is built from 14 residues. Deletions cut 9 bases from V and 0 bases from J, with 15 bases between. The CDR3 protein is CASPEWGTSYEQYF. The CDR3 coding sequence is TGTGCCAGTCCAGAATGGGGGACCTCCTACGAGCAGTACTTC.

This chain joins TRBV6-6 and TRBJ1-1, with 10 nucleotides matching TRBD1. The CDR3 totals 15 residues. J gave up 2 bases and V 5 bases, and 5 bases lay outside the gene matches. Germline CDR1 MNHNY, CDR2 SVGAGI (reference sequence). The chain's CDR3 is CASSRQGATNTEAFF. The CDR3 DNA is TGTGCCAGCAGTCGACAGGGGGCGACCAACACTGAAGCTTTCTTT.

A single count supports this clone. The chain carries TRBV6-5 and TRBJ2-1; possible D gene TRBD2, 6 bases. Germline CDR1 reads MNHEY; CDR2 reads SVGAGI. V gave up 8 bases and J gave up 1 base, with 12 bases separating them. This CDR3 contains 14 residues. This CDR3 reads CASQFSGSYNEQFF. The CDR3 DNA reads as TGTGCCAGCCAATTTAGCGGTTCCTACAATGAGCAGTTCTTC.